A selection of T cell receptor beta chains follows, all from one sample in a study of response to subunit inactivated influenza vaccine. TCRdb reprocessed the RT-PCR reads with MiXCR, giving one entry per CDR3 protein. The sample comprises about 570,000 distinct CDR3 sequences, approximately 10% of which are singletons, and approximately 11% rests with the top ten. These records were also assigned to another study, of T cells expressing NK-cell markers.

Sequenced material: PBMCs from blood, taken on the day of vaccination. Source of these receptors: a man aged 50 to 59 who received an inactivated influenza vaccine. Each CDR3 is given with its conserved first and last residue. The D gene is left open where the match is weak. Where a row states a size, it is once, few, many or the class of an expanded clone; other rows omit it.

CASSPTGDYSPLHF	TGTGCCAGCAGCCCGACGGGAGATTATTCACCCCTCCACTTT	TRBV12-3/TRBV12-4	TRBJ1-6	.	.
CASSLAGTAATDTQYF	TGTGCCAGCAGTTTGGCCGGGACCGCAGCCACAGATACGCAGTATTTT	TRBV28	TRBJ2-3	few	.
CSAGGTGRTGELFF	TGCAGTGCTGGGGGGACAGGGCGGACCGGGGAGCTGTTTTTT	TRBV20-1	TRBJ2-2	few	TRBD1
CASGGGLLYNEQFF	TGTGCCAGCGGCGGTGGGCTCCTCTACAATGAGCAGTTCTTC	TRBV4-2	TRBJ2-1	.	.
CASSFLKGFEPETQYF	TGTGCCAGCAGTTTCCTTAAGGGGTTTGAACCAGAGACCCAGTACTTC	TRBV27	TRBJ2-5	few	.
CASPGPGTGVTDTQYF	TGTGCCAGCCCTGGCCCCGGGACAGGAGTTACAGATACGCAGTATTTT	TRBV5-5	TRBJ2-3	.	TRBD1
CASTPLGLSAYNEQFF	TGTGCCAGCACCCCACTGGGTCTGTCTGCCTACAATGAGCAGTTCTTC	TRBV14	TRBJ2-1	few	.
CATSDRTGISNEQFF	TGTGCCACCAGTGATCGGACAGGTATTAGCAATGAGCAGTTCTTC	TRBV24-1	TRBJ2-1	.	TRBD1
CASSLWGQGYQETQYF	TGCGCCAGCAGCTTATGGGGACAGGGGTACCAAGAGACCCAGTACTTC	TRBV5-1	TRBJ2-5	.	TRBD1
CAISDSGWRKYGYTF	TGTGCCATCAGTGATTCGGGTTGGAGAAAATATGGCTACACCTTC	TRBV10-3	TRBJ1-2	.	.
CSVEKEGGPNSYEQYF	TGCAGCGTTGAAAAAGAGGGAGGGCCTAATTCCTACGAGCAGTACTTC	TRBV29-1	TRBJ2-7	few	TRBD2
CASSFPVGTGPYEQFF	TGTGCCAGCAGCTTCCCCGTCGGGACAGGGCCCTACGAGCAGTTCTTC	TRBV7-9	TRBJ2-1	once	TRBD1
CASNSAGGRTDTQYF	TGCGCCAGCAACTCGGCGGGGGGCCGCACAGATACGCAGTATTTT	TRBV5-1	TRBJ2-3	few	TRBD2
CASSQELAVGNTIYF	TGCGCCAGCAGCCAAGAATTGGCAGTTGGAAACACCATATATTTT	TRBV4-3	TRBJ1-3	.	.
CASRKGTGPYNEQFF	TGTGCCAGCAGAAAAGGGACAGGGCCTTACAATGAGCAGTTCTTC	TRBV25-1	TRBJ2-1	many	TRBD1
CASSPRAPPAGELFF	TGTGCCAGCAGCCCCCGGGCCCCCCCAGCCGGGGAGCTGTTTTTT	TRBV3-1	TRBJ2-2	.	.
CASSYALGEIFRYEQYF	TGTGCCAGCAGTTACGCTCTCGGGGAGATATTCCGGTACGAGCAGTACTTC	TRBV6-2/TRBV6-3	TRBJ2-7	few	.
CASSGTGLGSYNEQFF	TGTGCCAGCAGCGGAACCGGCCTGGGGAGCTACAATGAGCAGTTCTTC	TRBV9	TRBJ2-1	few	.
CASSQLGSDTEAFF	TGTGCCAGCAGCCAATTGGGATCGGACACTGAAGCTTTCTTT	TRBV3-1	TRBJ1-1	.	.
CASSHNDRAQETQYF	TGCGCCAGCAGCCATAACGACAGGGCACAAGAGACCCAGTACTTC	TRBV5-1	TRBJ2-5	.	TRBD1
CASGEQGNTEAFF	TGTGCCAGCGGAGAGCAGGGGAACACTGAAGCTTTCTTT	TRBV6-6	TRBJ1-1	few	.
CSARDPLKSASGINEQFF	TGCAGTGCTAGAGACCCTCTCAAGTCGGCTAGCGGGATAAATGAGCAGTTCTTC	TRBV20-1	TRBJ2-1	.	TRBD2
CASSFDLVKGTEAFF	TGTGCCAGCAGTTTCGACCTGGTAAAGGGAACTGAAGCTTTCTTT	TRBV12-3/TRBV12-4	TRBJ1-1	.	.
CRGGGAGRNNEQFF	TGCAGAGGGGGGGGCGCGGGAAGGAACAATGAGCAGTTCTTC	TRBV29-1	TRBJ2-1	.	.
CASSRTSGGIYEQYF	TGTGCCAGCAGCAGAACTAGCGGGGGGATTTACGAGCAGTACTTC	TRBV6-1	TRBJ2-7	.	TRBD2
CATSGRRAGELFF	TGTGCCACCAGTGGTAGGAGGGCCGGGGAGCTGTTTTTT	TRBV24-1	TRBJ2-2	.	.
CASSRLAGGVYEQFF	TGTGCCAGCAGTCGACTAGCGGGAGGTGTATATGAGCAGTTCTTC	TRBV28	TRBJ2-1	few	TRBD2
CSGGGPYYNEQFF	TGCTCCGGCGGGGGACCCTACTACAATGAGCAGTTCTTC	TRBV10-2	TRBJ2-1	.	TRBD2
CASSPTPGQGALNEQFF	TGTGCCAGCAGTCCTACACCGGGACAGGGGGCGTTGAATGAGCAGTTCTTC	TRBV12-3/TRBV12-4	TRBJ2-1	.	TRBD1
CASSFRGEGQETQYF	TGTGCCAGCAGTTTTAGGGGCGAAGGCCAAGAGACCCAGTACTTC	TRBV12-3/TRBV12-4	TRBJ2-5	few	.
CASSPGGLGGHEQYF	TGTGCCAGCAGTCCAGGGGGGTTGGGGGGCCACGAGCAGTACTTC	TRBV12-3/TRBV12-4	TRBJ2-7	many	.
CASSPGQLSSPLHF	TGTGCCAGCAGTCCGGGACAGTTGAGTTCACCCCTCCACTTT	TRBV12-3/TRBV12-4	TRBJ1-6	.	TRBD1
CASSYSKFQGAYEQYF	TGTGCCAGCAGTTACTCGAAATTCCAGGGGGCCTACGAGCAGTACTTC	TRBV6-2/TRBV6-3	TRBJ2-7	.	TRBD1
CASSQDWREWNF	TGTGCCAGCAGCCAAGATTGGCGGGAGTGGAACTTC	TRBV3-1	TRBJ2-5	.	TRBD2
CAIGIGTYEQYF	TGTGCCATCGGTATAGGGACCTACGAGCAGTACTTC	TRBV10-3	TRBJ2-7	few	.
CASSEKRTSGGADTQYF	TGCGCCAGCAGTGAGAAACGGACTAGCGGGGGGGCAGATACGCAGTATTTT	TRBV10-1	TRBJ2-3	few	TRBD2
CSVVAQGEQFF	TGCAGCGTTGTAGCGCAAGGTGAGCAGTTCTTC	TRBV29-1	TRBJ2-1	few	.
CASYLYEQYF	TGTGCCAGCTACCTCTACGAGCAGTACTTC	TRBV2	TRBJ2-7	.	.
CASSPLVSYEQYF	TGTGCCAGCAGCCCGCTAGTCTCCTACGAGCAGTACTTC	TRBV7-9	TRBJ2-7	few	.
CASSLWGTGAYEQYF	TGTGCCAGCAGTTTATGGGGGACAGGGGCCTACGAGCAGTACTTC	TRBV27	TRBJ2-7	.	TRBD1
CSANNLRGEETQYF	TGCAGTGCCAACAATCTCAGGGGCGAAGAGACCCAGTACTTC	TRBV20-1	TRBJ2-5	.	.
CASNSGTEETQYF	TGTGCCAGCAACTCAGGGACAGAAGAGACCCAGTACTTC	TRBV12-3/TRBV12-4	TRBJ2-5	many	TRBD1
CATSRDVGRYEQYF	TGTGCCACCAGCAGAGATGTGGGGAGGTACGAGCAGTACTTC	TRBV15	TRBJ2-7	few	.
CASLLGRQYF	TGCGCCAGCCTCTTGGGACGGCAGTACTTC	TRBV23-1	TRBJ2-7	.	.
CASRSTPPSSYNEQFF	TGTGCCAGCAGAAGTACACCCCCGAGCTCCTACAATGAGCAGTTCTTC	TRBV6-2/TRBV6-3	TRBJ2-1	few	.
CASSSRGAVDTGELFF	TGTGCCAGCAGTTCCCGGGGGGCCGTGGACACCGGGGAGCTGTTTTTT	TRBV12-3/TRBV12-4	TRBJ2-2	.	.
CASRPLYEQYF	TGTGCCAGCAGACCACTATACGAGCAGTACTTC	TRBV7-9	TRBJ2-7	.	.
CATSRDRAGDGETQYF	TGTGCCACCAGCAGAGATCGGGCGGGAGATGGGGAGACCCAGTACTTC	TRBV15	TRBJ2-5	.	TRBD2
CASSLTVFGSYNEQFF	TGTGCCAGCAGTCTCACAGTCTTTGGGTCCTACAATGAGCAGTTCTTC	TRBV28	TRBJ2-1	.	.
CASSLTRIENTGELFF	TGCGCCAGCAGCTTGACCCGCATAGAAAACACCGGGGAGCTGTTTTTT	TRBV5-1	TRBJ2-2	.	.
CSARGRDRATGELFF	TGCAGTGCTAGAGGCCGGGACAGGGCGACCGGGGAGCTGTTTTTT	TRBV20-1	TRBJ2-2	few	TRBD1
CASSQAVTEVYEQYF	TGTGCCAGCAGCCAAGCAGTGACAGAGGTCTACGAGCAGTACTTC	TRBV4-2	TRBJ2-7	.	.
CASSKNGSEQYF	TGTGCCAGCAGTAAAAATGGGTCTGAGCAGTACTTC	TRBV6-9	TRBJ2-7	few	.